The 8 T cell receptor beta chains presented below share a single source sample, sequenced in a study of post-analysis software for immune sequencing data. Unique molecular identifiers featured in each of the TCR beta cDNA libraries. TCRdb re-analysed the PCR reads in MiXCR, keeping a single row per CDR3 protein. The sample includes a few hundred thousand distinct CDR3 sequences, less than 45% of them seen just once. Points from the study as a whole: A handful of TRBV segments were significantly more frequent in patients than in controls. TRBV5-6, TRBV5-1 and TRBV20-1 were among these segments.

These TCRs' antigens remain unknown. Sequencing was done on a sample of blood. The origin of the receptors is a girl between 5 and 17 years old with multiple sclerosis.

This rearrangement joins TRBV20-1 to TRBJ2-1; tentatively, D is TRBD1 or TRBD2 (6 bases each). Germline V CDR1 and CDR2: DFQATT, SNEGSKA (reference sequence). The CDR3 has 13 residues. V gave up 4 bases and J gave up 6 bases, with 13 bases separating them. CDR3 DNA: TGCAGTGCTACCTCGACGGGGGCCAATGAGCAGTTCTTC. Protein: CSATSTGANEQFF.

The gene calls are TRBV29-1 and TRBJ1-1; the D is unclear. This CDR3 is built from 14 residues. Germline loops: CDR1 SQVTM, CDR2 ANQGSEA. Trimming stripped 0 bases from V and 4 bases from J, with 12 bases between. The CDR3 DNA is TGCAGCGTTGAAGATCGCGGTAGGCGCACTGAAGCTTTCTTT. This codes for CSVEDRGRRTEAFF.

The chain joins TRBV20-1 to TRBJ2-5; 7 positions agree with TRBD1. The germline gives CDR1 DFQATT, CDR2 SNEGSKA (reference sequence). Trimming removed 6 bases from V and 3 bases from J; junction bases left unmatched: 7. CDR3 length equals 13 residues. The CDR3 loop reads CSASRDSKETQYF. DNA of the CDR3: TGCAGTGCGTCTAGGGACAGTAAAGAGACCCAGTACTTC.

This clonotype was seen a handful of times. CDR3 amino acids: CASSLVPGRETQYF. CDR3 bases: TGTGCCAGCAGCTTAGTGCCAGGGAGGGAGACCCAGTACTTC. The chain combines TRBV7-2 with TRBJ2-4; tentatively, D is TRBD2 (6 bases). The last part of the DNA fits TRBJ2-5 better; the J call may be wrong. The CDR3 is 14 residues long. CDR1 and CDR2 (germline): SGHTA, FQGNSA.

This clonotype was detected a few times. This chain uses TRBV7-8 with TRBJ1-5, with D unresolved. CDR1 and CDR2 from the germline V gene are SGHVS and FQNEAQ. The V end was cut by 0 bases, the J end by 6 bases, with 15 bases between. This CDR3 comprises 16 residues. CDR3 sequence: CASSLARVGVGQPQHF. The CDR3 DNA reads TGTGCCAGCAGCTTAGCTCGGGTAGGAGTAGGTCAGCCCCAGCATTTT.

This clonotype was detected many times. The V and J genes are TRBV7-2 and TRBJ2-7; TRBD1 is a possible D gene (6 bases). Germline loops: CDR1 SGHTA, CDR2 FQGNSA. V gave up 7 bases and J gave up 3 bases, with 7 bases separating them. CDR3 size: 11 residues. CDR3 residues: CASKGGYEQYF. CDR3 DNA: TGTGCCAGCAAAGGGGGCTACGAGCAGTACTTC.

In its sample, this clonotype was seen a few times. CDR3: CASSDGQSYEQYF. CDR3 coding DNA: TGCGCCAGCAGCGACGGACAGAGCTACGAGCAGTACTTC. The chain carries TRBV4-1 and TRBJ2-7; D is possibly TRBD1 (6 bases). The CDR3 is 13 residues long. Germline CDR1 and CDR2: MGHRA and YSYEKL. V lost 5 bases and J 3 bases, leaving 11 bases between the germline ends.

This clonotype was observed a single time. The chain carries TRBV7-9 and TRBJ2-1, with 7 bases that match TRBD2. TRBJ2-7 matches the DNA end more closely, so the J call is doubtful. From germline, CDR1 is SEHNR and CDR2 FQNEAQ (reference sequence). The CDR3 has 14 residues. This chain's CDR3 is CASRRGLADYEQYF. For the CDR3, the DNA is TGTGCCAGCAGGCGGGGGTTAGCGGACTACGAGCAGTACTTC.